This is a list of T cell receptor beta chains from one sample in a study of CD8 T cells in Susac syndrome. TCRdb reprocessed the immunoSEQ multiplex PCR reads via MiXCR and lists one record per CDR3 protein. The sample carries roughly 200,000 distinct CDR3 sequences, 94% recorded once. The sequenced sample was CD4+ T cells from PBMCs. The receptors here all came from a human donor with Susac syndrome. Both conserved end residues are part of each CDR3. A D gene is named only where the DNA matches it firmly. Size is stated for part of the rows, as once, few or many counts, or as a class when the clone is expanded.

TRBJ2-3 | - | TRBV7-9 | - | CASSLDSYQDTQYF | TGTGCCAGCAGCTTAGACTCCTATCAGGATACGCAGTATTTT
TRBJ2-5 | - | TRBV25-1 | - | CASSVTGRETQYF | TGTGCCAGCAGTGTAACAGGGCGAGAGACCCAGTACTTC
TRBJ2-5 | - | TRBV3-1 | - | CASSQSEGGKETQYF | TGTGCCAGCAGCCAAAGCGAGGGAGGCAAAGAGACCCAGTACTTC
TRBJ1-3 | - | TRBV20-1 | - | CSASNPQTGNTIYF | TGCAGTGCTAGTAATCCGCAGACTGGAAACACCATATATTTT
TRBJ2-2 | - | TRBV20-1 | - | CSATGVPNTGELFF | TGCAGTGCGACGGGGGTACCGAACACCGGGGAGCTGTTTTTT
TRBJ1-6 | - | TRBV7-2 | - | CASSLESQGNSPLHF | TGTGCCAGCAGCTTAGAAAGTCAGGGTAATTCACCCCTCCACTTT
TRBJ1-5 | - | TRBV12-3/TRBV12-4 | - | CASTSSPTWDLHQPQHF | TGTGCCAGCACGTCCTCTCCAACGTGGGACCTTCATCAGCCCCAGCATTTT
TRBJ2-2 | - | TRBV12-3/TRBV12-4 | - | CASSSFRSNTGELFF | TGTGCCAGCAGCTCGTTCCGGTCGAACACCGGGGAGCTGTTTTTT
TRBJ2-3 | - | TRBV12-3/TRBV12-4 | - | CASSLGQPDTQYF | TGTGCCAGCAGTTTAGGTCAGCCAGATACGCAGTATTTT
TRBJ2-2 | - | TRBV9 | - | CASSPHKGRQNTGELFF | TGTGCCAGCAGCCCGCACAAGGGTAGGCAGAACACCGGGGAGCTGTTTTTT
TRBJ1-5 | - | TRBV4-1 | - | CASSQEAVGSQPQHF | TGCGCCAGCAGCCAAGAGGCGGTGGGTAGCCAGCCCCAGCATTTT
TRBJ1-3 | - | TRBV20-1 | - | CSARPSSSGNTIYF | TGCAGTGCTAGACCGTCCAGCTCTGGAAACACCATATATTTT
TRBJ2-7 | once | TRBV5-1 | - | CASSLAIASYEQYF | TGCGCCAGCAGCTTGGCCATCGCTTCCTACGAGCAGTACTTC
TRBJ2-6 | - | TRBV4-3 | - | CASSQDRGSFGANVLTF | TGCGCCAGCAGCCAAGATCGGGGAAGTTTCGGGGCCAACGTCCTGACTTTC
TRBJ2-7 | once | TRBV5-4 | - | CASSPDSYSYEQYF | TGTGCCAGCAGCCCTGACAGTTACTCCTACGAGCAGTACTTC
TRBJ1-4 | - | TRBV25-1 | - | CASSVQNPTNEKLFF | TGTGCCAGCAGTGTACAGAACCCAACTAATGAAAAACTGTTTTTT
TRBJ2-7 | - | TRBV11-2 | - | CASSLGGTYYEQYF | TGTGCCAGCAGCTTAGGGGGGACCTACTACGAGCAGTACTTC
TRBJ2-5 | - | TRBV12-3/TRBV12-4 | - | CASSSSVSSETQYF | TGTGCCAGCAGTTCGTCCGTCTCCTCGGAGACCCAGTACTTC
TRBJ2-7 | - | TRBV5-1 | - | CASNPGGWAYEQYF | TGCGCCAGCAACCCCGGAGGGTGGGCCTACGAGCAGTACTTC
TRBJ1-6 | - | TRBV5-4 | - | CASSLGAGTANSPLHF | TGTGCCAGCAGCTTGGGGGCCGGGACCGCCAATTCACCCCTCCACTTT
TRBJ1-5 | - | TRBV4-1 | - | CASSQDHGASQPQHF | TGCGCCAGCAGCCAAGATCATGGGGCAAGTCAGCCCCAGCATTTT
TRBJ1-1 | - | TRBV15 | - | CATSSPTHLNTEAFF | TGTGCCACCAGCAGCCCGACTCATTTGAACACTGAAGCTTTCTTT
TRBJ2-1 | - | TRBV9 | TRBD2 | CASSVDGGTPSNNEQFF | TGTGCCAGCAGCGTAGACGGGGGGACCCCCTCTAACAATGAGCAGTTCTTC
TRBJ1-2 | - | TRBV29-1 | - | CSVDSGPQERYTF | TGCAGCGTTGATTCTGGGCCTCAGGAGAGGTACACCTTC
TRBJ2-7 | - | TRBV14 | - | CASSHVGGQKQYF | TGTGCCAGCAGCCATGTGGGCGGGCAGAAGCAGTACTTC
TRBJ2-1 | - | TRBV29-1 | - | CSVDLGAGINEQFF | TGCAGCGTTGACTTGGGGGCTGGAATAAATGAGCAGTTCTTC
TRBJ1-2 | - | TRBV12-3/TRBV12-4 | - | CASSRPYGYTF | TGTGCCAGCAGCCGCCCCTATGGCTACACCTTC
TRBJ1-2 | - | TRBV15 | - | CATAAGKGYGYTF | TGTGCCACCGCAGCAGGGAAAGGCTATGGCTACACCTTC
TRBJ2-5 | once | TRBV20-1 | - | CSAREVRQETQYF | TGCAGTGCTAGAGAGGTCCGGCAAGAGACCCAGTACTTC